The TCR beta chain under discussion was sequenced for a study of identical twins. Template switching added a universal primer binding site, and final cDNA carried unique molecular identifiers. MiXCR, run by TCRdb on the 5' RACE reads, gives a single entry per CDR3 protein. The repertoire has under 450,000 distinct CDR3 sequences, 15% to 20% of them found once; the top ten carry roughly 12%. V was cut by 7 bases and J by 2 bases, with 12 bases left in between. Germline V gene sequence: CDR1 MDHEN, CDR2 SYDVKM. There are 13 residues in the CDR3. The sample taken for sequencing was naive T cells sorted from blood. The TCR comes from a man aged 45-65 years in good health. The chain combines TRBV28 with TRBJ2-7; D gene uncertain. The CDR3 spells CASTLGKTYEQYF. The CDR3 DNA follows: TGTGCCAGCACCCTCGGAAAGACCTACGAGCAGTACTTC.